Below, 8 T cell receptor beta chains from the same sample are listed, as sequenced in a study of CD8+CD57+ T cells in acquired aplastic anemia. The template used for profiling TCR beta VDJ and CDR3 was genomic DNA. TCRdb used MiXCR to reprocess the reads, holding one entry per CDR3 protein. The sample shows 200,000 or so distinct CDR3 sequences, over 60% of them seen only once. The sequenced material came from sorted CD4+, CD8+, or CD8+CD57+ T cells (not recorded which) from PBMCs. The source of these receptors is a human donor with severe aplastic anemia or a healthy control (not recorded which).

The gene calls are TRBV29-1 and TRBJ1-2; D gene uncertain. CDR1 is SQVTM and CDR2 is ANQGSEA in the germline V gene. V lost 4 bases to trimming and J lost 8 bases, with 14 bases between them. There are 12 residues in the CDR3. DNA for the CDR3: TGCAGCGTTGGTGGAAAGGTAGAGGGCTACACCTTC. This encodes CSVGGKVEGYTF.

The sample holds many counts of this clonotype. V usage is TRBV6-1 and J usage is TRBJ2-7; 8 bases are a match to TRBD1. With V trimmed by 4 bases and J by 4 bases, 9 bases remained unmatched. The CDR3 runs 15 residues. Germline CDR1 and CDR2: MNHNS and SASEGT. Here the CDR3 reads CASSGAGGERYEQYF. Written as DNA, the CDR3 is TGTGCCAGCAGTGGGGCAGGGGGCGAGCGGTACGAGCAGTACTTC.

This clonotype was recorded a few times. This chain connects TRBV10-3 to TRBJ2-7; D might be TRBD2 (7 bases). V lost 0 bases, J lost 0 bases, and 12 bases lay in between. The CDR3 loop spans 16 amino acids. CDR1 is ENHRY and CDR2 is SYGVKD in the germline V gene. CDR3 bases: TGTGCCATCAGTGAGTCGAGGGGGGGCTTCTCCTACGAGCAGTACTTC. Translated: CAISESRGGFSYEQYF.

The table lists this clonotype with a few counts. The V call is TRBV7-9, the J call TRBJ2-7; a weak D match, TRBD2 (6 bases). This CDR3 contains 16 residues. The ends were cut back, 8 bases at V and 7 bases at J, with 27 bases in the middle. CDR1 SEHNR and CDR2 FQNEAQ come from the germline V gene (reference sequence). The DNA of the CDR3 is TGTGCCAGCTCTCCCCGGGTAGCGGAAACCGGGCGGGAGCAGTACTTC. It is translated as CASSPRVAETGREQYF.

The chain employs TRBV7-2 and TRBJ1-3; D gene ambiguous. This CDR3 comprises 13 residues. Germline values: CDR1 SGHTA, CDR2 FQGNSA. Trimming removed 7 bases at V and 2 bases at J, with 9 bases between. The CDR3 DNA follows: TGTGCCAGCACTCTAGCAACTGGAAACACCATATATTTT. Encoded protein: CASTLATGNTIYF.

This clonotype was detected many times. The chain recombines TRBV28 with TRBJ1-5; 7 positions match TRBD1. The CDR3 is 14 residues long. V lost 6 bases to trimming and J lost 4 bases; unmatched junction nucleotides: 6. Germline CDR1 reads MDHEN; CDR2 reads SYDVKM. CDR3 protein: CASRAGTDNQPQHF. The CDR3, as DNA: TGTGCCAGCAGGGCCGGGACAGATAATCAGCCCCAGCATTTT.

CDR3 loop: CPTRTATSEQYF. In DNA, the CDR3 is TGTCCCACAAGGACAGCAACCTCCGAGCAGTACTTC. The chain combines TRBV10-3 with TRBJ2-7, with D maybe TRBD1 (6 bases). The germline gives CDR1 ENHRY, CDR2 SYGVKD. The CDR3 covers 12 residues.

The J gene is TRBJ2-3, the V gene TRBV2; 13 nucleotides align to TRBD2. The V gene's germline CDR1 is SNHLY and CDR2 FYNNEI. The CDR3 loop spans 18 amino acids. J lost 8 bases, V lost 6 bases, and 17 bases had no gene match. The CDR3 sequence: CASSPGLAGAKAHVTQYF. The CDR3 DNA reads as TGTGCCAGCAGCCCCGGACTAGCGGGGGCCAAGGCACACGTTACGCAGTATTTT.